This TCR beta chain emerged from a study of T cells in Graves' hyperthyroidism and ophthalmopathy. Together with thyroid ultrasound, orbital computed tomography, serum thyroxine and TRAb, clinical symptoms were used for diagnoses. The CDR3 is 12 residues long. V was shortened by 2 bases and J by 8 bases, with 12 bases between the two germline ends. Germline values: CDR1 DFQATT, CDR2 SNEGSKA (reference sequence). General observations from the study: Most thyroid clonotypes expanded above 0.001 were also detected in blood. Ophthalmopathy was told apart from stable hyperthyroidism by a 13 V-J model.

A remark on this clonotype: Its antigen is unknown.

Amplification targeted TCR beta CDR3 regions from RNA transcripts. The TCR CDR3 first-round RT-PCR relied on the HTBI primer set. One entry per CDR3 protein, called by TCRdb with MiXCR from the multiplex PCR reads. The sample consists of around 600,000 distinct CDR3 sequences, roughly 45% of them appearing once. This clonotype was obtained from an adult man with Graves' disease, either hyperthyroidism or ophthalmopathy (not recorded which). This chain joins TRBV20-1 and TRBJ1-1; TRBD1 is a possible D gene (6 bases). The specimen was peripheral blood or thyroid tissue (not recorded which). The CDR3 DNA follows: TGCAGTGCTAGATATGAGGGGGGGGAAGCTTTCTTT. Translated: CSARYEGGEAFF.